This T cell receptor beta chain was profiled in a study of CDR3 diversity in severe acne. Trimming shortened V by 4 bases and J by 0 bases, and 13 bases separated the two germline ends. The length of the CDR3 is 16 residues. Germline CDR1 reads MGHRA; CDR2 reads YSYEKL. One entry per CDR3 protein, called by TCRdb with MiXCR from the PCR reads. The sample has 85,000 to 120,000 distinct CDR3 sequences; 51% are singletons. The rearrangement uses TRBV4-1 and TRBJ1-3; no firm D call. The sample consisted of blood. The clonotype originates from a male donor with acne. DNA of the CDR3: TGCGCCAGCAGCCCGAGCCCCTTAAGCTCTGGAAACACCATATATTTT. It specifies CASSPSPLSSGNTIYF.